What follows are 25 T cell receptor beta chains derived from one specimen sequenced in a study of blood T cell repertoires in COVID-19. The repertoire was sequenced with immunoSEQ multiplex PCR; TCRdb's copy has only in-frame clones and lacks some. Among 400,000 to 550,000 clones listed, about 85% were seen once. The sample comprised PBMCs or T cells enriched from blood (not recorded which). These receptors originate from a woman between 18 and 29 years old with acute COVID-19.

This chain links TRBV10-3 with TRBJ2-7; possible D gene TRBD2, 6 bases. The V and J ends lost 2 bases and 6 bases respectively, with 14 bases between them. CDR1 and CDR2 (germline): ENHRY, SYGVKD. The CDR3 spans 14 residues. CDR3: CAISERTYGGEQYF. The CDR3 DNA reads TGTGCCATCAGTGAGAGGACCTACGGGGGCGAGCAGTACTTC.

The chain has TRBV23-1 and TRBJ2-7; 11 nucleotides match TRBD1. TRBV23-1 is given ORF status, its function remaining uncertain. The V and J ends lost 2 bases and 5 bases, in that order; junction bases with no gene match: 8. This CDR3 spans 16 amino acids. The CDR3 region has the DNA TGCGCCAGCAGTCAAGACCGGGACAGGGGGACCCACGAGCAGTACTTC. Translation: CASSQDRDRGTHEQYF.

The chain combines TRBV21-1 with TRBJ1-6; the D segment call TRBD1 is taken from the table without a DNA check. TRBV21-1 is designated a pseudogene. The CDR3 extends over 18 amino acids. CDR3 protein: CASSRRDRGRSYNSPLHF. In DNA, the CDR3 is TGTGCCAGCAGCCGACGGGACAGGGGGCGTTCCTATAATTCACCCCTCCACTTT.

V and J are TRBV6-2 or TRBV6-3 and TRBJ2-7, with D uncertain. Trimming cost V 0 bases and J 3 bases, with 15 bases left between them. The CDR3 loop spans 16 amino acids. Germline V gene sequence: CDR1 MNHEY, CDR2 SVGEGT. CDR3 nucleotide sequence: TGTGCCAGCAGTTACTCCCTCAGAAGTCTCAGCTACGAGCAGTACTTC. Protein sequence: CASSYSLRSLSYEQYF.

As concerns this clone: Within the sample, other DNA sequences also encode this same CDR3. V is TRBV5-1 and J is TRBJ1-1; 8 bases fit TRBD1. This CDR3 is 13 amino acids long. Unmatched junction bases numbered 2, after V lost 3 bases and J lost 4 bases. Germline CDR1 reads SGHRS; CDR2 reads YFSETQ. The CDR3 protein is CASSSTGGTEAFF. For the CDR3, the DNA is TGCGCCAGCAGCTCCACAGGGGGCACTGAAGCTTTCTTT. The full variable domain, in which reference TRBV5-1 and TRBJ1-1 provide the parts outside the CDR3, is KAGVTQTPRYLIKTRGQQVTLSCSPISGHRSVSWYQQTPGQGLQFLFEYFSETQRNKGNFPGRFSGRQFSNSRSEMNVSTLELGDSALYLCASSSTGGTEAFFGQGTRLTVV.

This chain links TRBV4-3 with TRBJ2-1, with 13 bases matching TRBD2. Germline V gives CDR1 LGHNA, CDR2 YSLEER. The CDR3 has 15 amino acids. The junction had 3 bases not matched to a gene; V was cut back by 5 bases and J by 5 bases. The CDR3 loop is CASSSGTSGNNEQFF. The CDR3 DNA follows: TGCGCCAGCAGCTCCGGGACTAGCGGGAACAATGAGCAGTTCTTC.

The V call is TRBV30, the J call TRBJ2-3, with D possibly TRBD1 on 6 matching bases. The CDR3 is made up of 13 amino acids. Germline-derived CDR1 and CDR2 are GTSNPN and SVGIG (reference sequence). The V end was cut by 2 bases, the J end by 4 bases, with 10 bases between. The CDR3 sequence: CAWSNRDPDTQYF. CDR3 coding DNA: TGTGCCTGGAGTAACAGGGACCCAGATACGCAGTATTTT.

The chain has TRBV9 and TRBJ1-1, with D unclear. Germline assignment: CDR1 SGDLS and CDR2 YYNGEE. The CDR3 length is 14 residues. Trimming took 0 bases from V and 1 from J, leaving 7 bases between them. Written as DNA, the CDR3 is TGTGCCAGCAGCGTAGGCGGCTCGAACACTGAAGCTTTCTTT. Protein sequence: CASSVGGSNTEAFF.

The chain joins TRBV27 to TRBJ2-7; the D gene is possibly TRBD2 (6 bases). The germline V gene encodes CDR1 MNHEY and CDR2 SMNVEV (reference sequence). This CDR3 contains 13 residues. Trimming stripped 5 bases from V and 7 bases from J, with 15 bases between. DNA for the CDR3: TGTGCCAGCAGTCTTATTGCGGGGAATGAGCAGTACTTC. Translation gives CASSLIAGNEQYF.

CDR3 protein: CASSQQGSNQPQHF. The CDR3 DNA follows: TGTGCCAGCTCACAGCAGGGGAGTAATCAGCCCCAGCATTTT. This sequence joins TRBV18 and TRBJ1-5, with D possibly being TRBD1 (6 bases). The V gene's germline CDR1 is KGHSH and CDR2 LQKENI. Trimming left V 4 bases short and J 4 bases short, with 11 bases between. The CDR3 consists of 14 residues.

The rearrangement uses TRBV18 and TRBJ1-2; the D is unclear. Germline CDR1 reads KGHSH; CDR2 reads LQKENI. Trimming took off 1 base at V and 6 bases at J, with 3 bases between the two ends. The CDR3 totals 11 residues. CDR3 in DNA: TGTGCCAGCTCACCACGCGATGGCTACACCTTC. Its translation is CASSPRDGYTF.

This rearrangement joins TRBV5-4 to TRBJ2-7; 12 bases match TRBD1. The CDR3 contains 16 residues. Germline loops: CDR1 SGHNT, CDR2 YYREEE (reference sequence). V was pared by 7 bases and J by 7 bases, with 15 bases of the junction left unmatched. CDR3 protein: CASLKSPGQGAGEQYF. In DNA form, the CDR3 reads TGTGCCAGCTTGAAATCGCCGGGACAGGGGGCAGGTGAGCAGTACTTC.

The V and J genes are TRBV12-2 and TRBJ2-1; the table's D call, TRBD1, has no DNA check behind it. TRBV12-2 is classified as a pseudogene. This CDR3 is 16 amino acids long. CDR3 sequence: CASRPRGQRHYNEQFF. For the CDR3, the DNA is TGTGCAAGTCGCCCCCGGGGACAGAGACACTACAATGAGCAGTTCTTC.

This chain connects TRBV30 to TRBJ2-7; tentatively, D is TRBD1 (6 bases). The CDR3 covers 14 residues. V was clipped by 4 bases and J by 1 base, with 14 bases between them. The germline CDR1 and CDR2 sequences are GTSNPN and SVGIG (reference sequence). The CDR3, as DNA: TGTGCCTGGACACGCCACCAGGGGTCCTACGAGCAGTACTTC. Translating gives CAWTRHQGSYEQYF.

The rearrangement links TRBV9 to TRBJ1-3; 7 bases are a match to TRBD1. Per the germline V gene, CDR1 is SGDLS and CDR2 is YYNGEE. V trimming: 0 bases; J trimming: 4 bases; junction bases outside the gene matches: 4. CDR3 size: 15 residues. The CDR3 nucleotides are TGTGCCAGCAGCGTAGAGGGGGCGGGAGGAAACACCATATATTTT. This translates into CASSVEGAGGNTIYF.

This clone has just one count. CDR3 nucleotide sequence: TGTGCCAGCAGTCCCCCGATGAGCTCTGGAAACACCATATATTTT. The encoded protein is CASSPPMSSGNTIYF. This chain uses TRBV28 with TRBJ1-3, with D unclear. In germline, CDR1 is MDHEN, CDR2 SYDVKM. The CDR3 runs to 15 residues. V lost 5 bases, J lost 0 bases, and 11 bases lay in between.

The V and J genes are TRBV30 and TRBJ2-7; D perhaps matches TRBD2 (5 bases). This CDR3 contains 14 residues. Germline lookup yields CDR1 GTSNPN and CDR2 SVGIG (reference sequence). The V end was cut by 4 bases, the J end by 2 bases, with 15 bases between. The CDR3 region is CAWNDGRGTYEQYF. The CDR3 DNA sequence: TGTGCCTGGAACGACGGACGGGGAACCTACGAGCAGTACTTC. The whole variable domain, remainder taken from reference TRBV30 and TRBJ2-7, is SQTIHQWPATLVQPVGSPLSLECTVEGTSNPNLYWYRQAAGRGLQLLFYSVGIGQISSEVPQNLSASRPQDRQFILSSKKLLLSDSGFYLCAWNDGRGTYEQYFGPGTRLTVT.

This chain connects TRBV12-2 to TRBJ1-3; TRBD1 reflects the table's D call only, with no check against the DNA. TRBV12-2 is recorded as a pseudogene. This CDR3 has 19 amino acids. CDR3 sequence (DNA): TGTGCAAGTCGCTTAGCCCCGGACAGGGAAGGCCTTCTTAGAAACACCATATATTTT. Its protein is CASRLAPDREGLLRNTIYF.

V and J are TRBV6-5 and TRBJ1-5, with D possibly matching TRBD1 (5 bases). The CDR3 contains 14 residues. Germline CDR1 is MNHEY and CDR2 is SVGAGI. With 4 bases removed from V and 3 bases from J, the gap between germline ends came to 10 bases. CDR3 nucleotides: TGTGCCAGCAGTTCCAAAGGGGACAATCAGCCCCAGCATTTT. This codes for CASSSKGDNQPQHF.

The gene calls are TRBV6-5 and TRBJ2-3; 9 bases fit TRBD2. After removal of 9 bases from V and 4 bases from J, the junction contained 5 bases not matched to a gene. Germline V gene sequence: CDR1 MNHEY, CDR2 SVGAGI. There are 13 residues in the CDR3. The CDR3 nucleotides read TGTGCCAGTTTTAGCGGGAGCGCAGATACGCAGTATTTT. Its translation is CASFSGSADTQYF.

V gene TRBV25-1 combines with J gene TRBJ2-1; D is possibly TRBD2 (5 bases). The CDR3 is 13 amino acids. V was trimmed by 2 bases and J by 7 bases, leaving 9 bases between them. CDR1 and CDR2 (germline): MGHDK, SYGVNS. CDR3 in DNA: TGTGCCAGCAGTGAAGCACTAGGGAATGAGCAGTTCTTC. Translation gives CASSEALGNEQFF. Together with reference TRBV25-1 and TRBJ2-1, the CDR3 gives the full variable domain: EADIYQTPRYLVIGTGKKITLECSQTMGHDKMYWYQQDPGMELHLIHYSYGVNSTEKGDLSSESTVSRIRTEHFPLTLESARPSHTSQYLCASSEALGNEQFFGPGTRLTVL.

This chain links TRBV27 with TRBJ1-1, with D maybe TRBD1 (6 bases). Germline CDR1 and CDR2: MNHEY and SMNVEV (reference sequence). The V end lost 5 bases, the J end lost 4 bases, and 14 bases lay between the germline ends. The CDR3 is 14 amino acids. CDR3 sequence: CASSPGRGGTEAFF. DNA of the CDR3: TGTGCCAGCAGTCCAGGGAGGGGGGGCACTGAAGCTTTCTTT.

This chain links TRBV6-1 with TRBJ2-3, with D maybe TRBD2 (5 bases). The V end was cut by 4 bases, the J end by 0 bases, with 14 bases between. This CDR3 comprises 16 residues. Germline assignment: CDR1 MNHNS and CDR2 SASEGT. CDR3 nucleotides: TGTGCCAGCAGTGTTATGCGGGTCGCTAGCACAGATACGCAGTATTTT. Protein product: CASSVMRVASTDTQYF.

The CDR3 spells CASSSRTGTDLYGYTF. CDR3 in DNA: TGTGCCAGCAGCTCCCGGACCGGGACAGACCTCTATGGCTACACCTTC. The chain is built from TRBV2 and TRBJ1-2; 7 bases are shared with TRBD1. With V trimmed by 6 bases and J by 4 bases, 14 bases remained unmatched. CDR3 length: 16 residues. Germline CDR1 is SNHLY and CDR2 is FYNNEI.

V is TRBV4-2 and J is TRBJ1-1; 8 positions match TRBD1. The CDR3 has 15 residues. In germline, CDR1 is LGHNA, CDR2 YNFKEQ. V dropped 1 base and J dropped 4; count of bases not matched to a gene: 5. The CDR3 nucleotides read TGTGCCAGCAGCCAAGGGACAGGGACAGCCACTGAAGCTTTCTTT. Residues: CASSQGTGTATEAFF.